This T cell receptor (beta chain) was recovered during a study of T cell repertoires in cytomegalovirus infection (dated by TCRdb to the late 2010s). With regard to the full study: Peptide stimulations targeted recently identified HLA-C-restricted CMV epitopes, whose presentation resists viral immunomodulation, together with well-studied HLA-B-restricted epitopes. Donor HLA type was relevant to the analysis, because carriage of CMV infection together with the matching HLA type was indicated by public TCR beta signatures. Results and caveats for the whole study, not just this receptor: In both this cohort and an independent roughly 400-donor cohort, the cumulative frequency of public TCR beta family members distinguished carriers of CMV infection plus the relevant HLA type. In the ex vivo response, HLA-C-restricted CMV-specific TCR beta clonotypes were dominant, and in two of eight donors the single most frequent clonotype came from this HLA-C-restricted group.

There are a few counts of this clonotype. Its antigen remains undetermined. Base qualities are missing; no much larger clone stands one base away. What this sample's treatment or condition label stands for: in vitro stimulation with specific CMV peptide epitopes to enrich CMV-specific T cells. CDR1 and CDR2 are drawn from the germline V gene (reference sequence): DFQATT, SNEGSKA. Including cysteine and phenylalanine, the CDR3 has 14 amino acids. The only DNA kept is the CDR3, 42 bases in frame from the first base. The germline ends are 11 bases apart after V is trimmed by 4 bases and J by 0 bases. TCRdb lists the instrument as Illumina HiSeq 1500. TCRdb's own reprocessing of the public reads used fastp at Q25 and MiXCR and kept productive beta chains. Entries are consolidated by CDR3 protein sequence, retaining the most common genes and DNA. The sample table holds just under 500,000 distinct CDR3 sequences, of which 25% to 35% were seen once. The ten biggest clones cover under 20% of the sample.

The sequences come from cultured PBMCs, collected from culture after CMV antigen stimulation. This TCR came from a human donor in good health (CMV status not recorded). Some clones in this sample may be carry-over from other donors' samples. The sequence joins TRBV20-1 to TRBJ2-3; the D gene assignment is ambiguous. At the DNA level, the sequence is TGCAGTGCTAAAGACTGGACGAGCACAGATACGCAGTATTTT. It codes for CSAKDWTSTDTQYF.